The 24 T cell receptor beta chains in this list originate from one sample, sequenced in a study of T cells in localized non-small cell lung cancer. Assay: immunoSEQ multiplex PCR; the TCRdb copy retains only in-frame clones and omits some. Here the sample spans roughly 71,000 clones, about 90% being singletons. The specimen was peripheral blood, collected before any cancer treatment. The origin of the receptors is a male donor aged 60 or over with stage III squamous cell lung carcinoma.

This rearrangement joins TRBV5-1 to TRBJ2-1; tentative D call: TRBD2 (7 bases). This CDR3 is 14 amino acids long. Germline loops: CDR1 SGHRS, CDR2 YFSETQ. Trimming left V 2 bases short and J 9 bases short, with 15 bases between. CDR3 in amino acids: CASSFYAGAGEQFF. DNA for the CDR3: TGCGCCAGCAGCTTTTACGCGGGGGCGGGTGAGCAGTTCTTC.

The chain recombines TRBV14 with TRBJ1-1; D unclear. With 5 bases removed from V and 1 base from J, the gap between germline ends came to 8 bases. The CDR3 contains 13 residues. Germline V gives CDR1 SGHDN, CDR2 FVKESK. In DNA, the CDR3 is TGTGCCAGCAGCAACCGACAGAACACTGAAGCTTTCTTT. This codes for CASSNRQNTEAFF.

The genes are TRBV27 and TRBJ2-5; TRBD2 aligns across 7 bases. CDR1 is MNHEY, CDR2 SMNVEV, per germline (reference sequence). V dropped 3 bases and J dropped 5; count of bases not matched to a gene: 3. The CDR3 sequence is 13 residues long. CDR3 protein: CASSFGGVETQYF. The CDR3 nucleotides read TGTGCCAGCAGTTTTGGGGGGGTTGAGACCCAGTACTTC.

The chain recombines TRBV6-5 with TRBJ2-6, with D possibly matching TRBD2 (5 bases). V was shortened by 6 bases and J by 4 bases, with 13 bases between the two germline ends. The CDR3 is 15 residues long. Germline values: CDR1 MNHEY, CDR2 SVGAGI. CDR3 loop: CASRETEAGANVLTF. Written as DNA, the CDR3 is TGTGCCAGCAGGGAGACGGAGGCAGGGGCCAACGTCCTGACTTTC.

CDR3 sequence: CASSFGGSSVNSPLHF. As DNA, the CDR3 is TGCGCCAGCAGCTTTGGGGGATCTTCAGTAAATTCACCCCTCCACTTT. The V gene is TRBV5-1, the J gene TRBJ1-6, with D perhaps TRBD1 (5 bases). The V gene lost 2 bases and the J gene lost 7 bases, with 16 bases spanning the gap. The CDR3 is made up of 16 amino acids. CDR1 SGHRS and CDR2 YFSETQ come from the germline V gene.

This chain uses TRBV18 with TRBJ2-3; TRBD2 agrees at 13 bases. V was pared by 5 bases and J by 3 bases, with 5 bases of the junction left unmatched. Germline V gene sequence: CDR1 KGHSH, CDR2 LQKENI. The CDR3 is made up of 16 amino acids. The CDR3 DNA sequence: TGTGCCAGCTCAGCCCTACTAGCGGGGGGGACAGATACGCAGTATTTT. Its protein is CASSALLAGGTDTQYF.

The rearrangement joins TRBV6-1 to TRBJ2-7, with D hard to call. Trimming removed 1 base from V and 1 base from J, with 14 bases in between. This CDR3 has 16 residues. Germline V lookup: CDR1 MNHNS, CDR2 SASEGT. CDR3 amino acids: CASSEGSAILSYEQYF. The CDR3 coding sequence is TGTGCCAGCAGTGAAGGATCGGCAATTCTATCCTACGAGCAGTACTTC.

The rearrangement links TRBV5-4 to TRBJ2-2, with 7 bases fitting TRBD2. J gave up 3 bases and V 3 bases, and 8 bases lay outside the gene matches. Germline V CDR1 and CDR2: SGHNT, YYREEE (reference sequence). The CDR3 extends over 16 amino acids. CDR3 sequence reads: CASSYPGGVDTGELFF. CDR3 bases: TGTGCCAGCAGCTATCCGGGGGGTGTAGACACCGGGGAGCTGTTTTTT.

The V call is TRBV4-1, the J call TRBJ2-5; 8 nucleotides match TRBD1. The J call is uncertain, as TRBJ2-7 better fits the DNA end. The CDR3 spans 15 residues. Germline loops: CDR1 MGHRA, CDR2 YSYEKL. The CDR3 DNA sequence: TGCGCCAGCAGCCAGCTAGGACAGGGAACCTACGAGCAGTACTTC. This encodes CASSQLGQGTYEQYF.

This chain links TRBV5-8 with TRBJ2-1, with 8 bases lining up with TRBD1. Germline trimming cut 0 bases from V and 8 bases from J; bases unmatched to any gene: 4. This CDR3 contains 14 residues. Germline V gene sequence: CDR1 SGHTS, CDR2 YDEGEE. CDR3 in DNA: TGTGCCAGCAGCTTGGGACAGGGGTTCGATGAGCAGTTCTTC. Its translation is CASSLGQGFDEQFF.

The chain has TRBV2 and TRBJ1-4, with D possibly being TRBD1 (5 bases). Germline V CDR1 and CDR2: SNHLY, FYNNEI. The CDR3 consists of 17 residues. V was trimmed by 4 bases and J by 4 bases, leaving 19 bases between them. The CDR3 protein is CASSGRDGEWGNEKLFF. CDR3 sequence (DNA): TGTGCCAGCAGTGGCCGGGACGGTGAATGGGGTAATGAAAAACTGTTTTTT.

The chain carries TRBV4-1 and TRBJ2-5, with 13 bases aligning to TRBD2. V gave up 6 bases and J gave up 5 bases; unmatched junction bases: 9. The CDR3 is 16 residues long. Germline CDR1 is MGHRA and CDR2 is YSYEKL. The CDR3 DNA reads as TGCGCCAGCAGTCCAACCGGGACTAGCGGGGACGAGACCCAGTACTTC. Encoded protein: CASSPTGTSGDETQYF.

The CDR3 nucleotides are TGTGCCAGCACGGAGGAACGGGGAAACACCATATATTTT. This codes for CASTEERGNTIYF. The V gene is TRBV28, the J gene TRBJ1-3; no definite D call. Germline V CDR1 and CDR2: MDHEN, SYDVKM. This CDR3 spans 13 amino acids. The V gene lost 7 bases and the J gene lost 4 bases, with 11 bases spanning the gap. The variable domain in full, completed from reference TRBV28 and TRBJ1-3, reads DVKVTQSSRYLVKRTGEKVFLECVQDMDHENMFWYRQDPGLGLRLIYFSYDVKMKEKGDIPEGYSVSREKKERFSLILESASTNQTSMYLCASTEERGNTIYFGEGSWLTVV.

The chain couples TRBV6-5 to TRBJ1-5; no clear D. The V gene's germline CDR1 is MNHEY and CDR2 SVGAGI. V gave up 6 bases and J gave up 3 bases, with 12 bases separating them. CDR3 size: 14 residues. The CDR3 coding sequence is TGTGCCAGCAGGCAACCCGGGGTCAATCAGCCCCAGCATTTT. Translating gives CASRQPGVNQPQHF.

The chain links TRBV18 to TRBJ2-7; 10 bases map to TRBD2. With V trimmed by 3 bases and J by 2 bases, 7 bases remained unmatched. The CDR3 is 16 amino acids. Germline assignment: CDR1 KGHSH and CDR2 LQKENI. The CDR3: CASSPLQRGGTYEQYF. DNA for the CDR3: TGTGCCAGCTCACCCCTACAGCGGGGGGGAACCTACGAGCAGTACTTC. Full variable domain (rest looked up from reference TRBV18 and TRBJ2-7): NAGVMQNPRHLVRRRGQEARLRCSPMKGHSHVYWYRQLPEEGLKFMVYLQKENIIDESGMPKERFSAEFPKEGPSILRIQQVVRGDSAAYFCASSPLQRGGTYEQYFGPGTRLTVT.

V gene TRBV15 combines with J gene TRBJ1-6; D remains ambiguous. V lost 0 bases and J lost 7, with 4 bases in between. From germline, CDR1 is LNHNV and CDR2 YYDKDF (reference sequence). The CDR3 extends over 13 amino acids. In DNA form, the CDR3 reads TGTGCCACCAGCAGAGATTCAAATTCACCCCTCCACTTT. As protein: CATSRDSNSPLHF.

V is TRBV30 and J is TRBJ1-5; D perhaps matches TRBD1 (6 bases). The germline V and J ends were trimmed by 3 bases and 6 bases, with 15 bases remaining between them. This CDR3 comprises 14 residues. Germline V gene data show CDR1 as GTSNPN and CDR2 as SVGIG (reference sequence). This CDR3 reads CAWSGGGRGQPQHF. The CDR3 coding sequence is TGTGCCTGGAGCGGAGGGGGGCGCGGTCAGCCCCAGCATTTT.

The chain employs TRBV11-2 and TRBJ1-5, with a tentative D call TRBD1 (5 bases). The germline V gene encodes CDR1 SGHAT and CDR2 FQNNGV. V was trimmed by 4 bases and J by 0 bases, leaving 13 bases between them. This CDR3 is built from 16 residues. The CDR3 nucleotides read TGTGCCAGCAGCTCCCGGGGCGGAGATAGCAATCAGCCCCAGCATTTT. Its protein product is CASSSRGGDSNQPQHF.

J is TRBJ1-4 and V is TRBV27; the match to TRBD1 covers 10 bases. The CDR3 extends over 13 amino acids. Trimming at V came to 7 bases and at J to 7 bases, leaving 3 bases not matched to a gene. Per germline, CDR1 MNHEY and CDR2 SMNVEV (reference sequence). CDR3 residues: CASTRTGGEKLFF. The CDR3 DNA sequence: TGTGCCAGCACCAGGACAGGGGGTGAAAAACTGTTTTTT.

The DNA for the CDR3 is TGTGCCAGCAGGGGGTCACGGGGAAATATCTACGAGCAGTACTTC. This encodes CASRGSRGNIYEQYF. V gene TRBV6-5 combines with J gene TRBJ2-7; the D gene is possibly TRBD2 (5 bases). Germline CDR1 and CDR2: MNHEY and SVGAGI. This CDR3 is built from 15 residues. V dropped 6 bases and J dropped 3 bases, with 18 bases sitting between them.

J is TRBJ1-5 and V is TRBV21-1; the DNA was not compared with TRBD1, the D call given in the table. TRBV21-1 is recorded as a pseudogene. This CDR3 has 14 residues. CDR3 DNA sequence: TGTGCCAGCAGCAAGGGCCGTCGCAATCAGCCCCAGCATTTT. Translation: CASSKGRRNQPQHF.

Written as DNA, the CDR3 is TGTGCCAGCAGCCCCCGGGGTAGCGGGGTTGGTACAGATACGCAGTATTTT. It is translated as CASSPRGSGVGTDTQYF. The chain has TRBV5-4 and TRBJ2-3; 8 bases align to TRBD2. The trim removed 4 bases at V and 3 bases at J, leaving 13 bases unmatched. The CDR3 has 17 residues. Germline V gene data show CDR1 as SGHNT and CDR2 as YYREEE (reference sequence).

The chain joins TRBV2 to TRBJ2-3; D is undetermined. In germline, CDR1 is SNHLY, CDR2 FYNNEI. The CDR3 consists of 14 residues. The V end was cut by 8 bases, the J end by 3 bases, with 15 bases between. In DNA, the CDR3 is TGTGCCAGCGTTCGTTCGGGCCGGACAGATACGCAGTATTTT. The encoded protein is CASVRSGRTDTQYF.

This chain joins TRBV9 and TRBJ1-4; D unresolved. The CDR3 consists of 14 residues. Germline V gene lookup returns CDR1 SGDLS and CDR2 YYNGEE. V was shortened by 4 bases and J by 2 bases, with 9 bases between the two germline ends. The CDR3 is CASSPEVTNEKLFF. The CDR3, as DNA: TGTGCCAGCAGCCCGGAGGTGACTAATGAAAAACTGTTTTTT.